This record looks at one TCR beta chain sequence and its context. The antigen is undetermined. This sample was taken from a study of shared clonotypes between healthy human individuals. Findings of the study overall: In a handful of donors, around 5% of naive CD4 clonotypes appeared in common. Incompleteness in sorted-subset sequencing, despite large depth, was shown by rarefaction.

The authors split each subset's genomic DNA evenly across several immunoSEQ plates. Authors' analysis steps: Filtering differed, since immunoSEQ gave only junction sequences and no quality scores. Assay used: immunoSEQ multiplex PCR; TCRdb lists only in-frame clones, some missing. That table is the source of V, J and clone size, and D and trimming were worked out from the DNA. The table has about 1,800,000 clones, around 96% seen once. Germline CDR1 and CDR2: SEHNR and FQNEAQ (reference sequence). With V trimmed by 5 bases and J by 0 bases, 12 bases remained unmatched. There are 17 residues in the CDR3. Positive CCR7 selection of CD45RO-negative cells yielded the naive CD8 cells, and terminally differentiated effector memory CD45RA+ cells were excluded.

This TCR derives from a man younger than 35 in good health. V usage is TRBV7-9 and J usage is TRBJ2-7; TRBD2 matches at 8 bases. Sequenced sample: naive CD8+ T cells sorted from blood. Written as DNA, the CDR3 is TGTGCCAGCAGCCATTCCCCGGCGGGAGGTAGCTCCTACGAGCAGTACTTC. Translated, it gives CASSHSPAGGSSYEQYF.